This is a list of T cell receptor beta chains from one sample in a study of response to subunit inactivated influenza vaccine. TCRdb re-called the RT-PCR reads with MiXCR, one entry per CDR3 protein. The sample records some 500,000 distinct CDR3 sequences, around 13% being singletons. The sample was PBMCs from blood, taken roughly 45 days after vaccination. The receptors derive from a man in his fifties or sixties who received an inactivated influenza vaccine. Each CDR3 is given with its conserved first and last residue. The D gene is left open where the match is weak. Some rows mark clone size as missing; the rest say once, few, many or name a class of expanded clone.

j_call d_call clone_size v_call cdr3_nt cdr3_aa
TRBJ1-5 NA many TRBV7-2 TGTGCCAGCAGCTCGGACATAGGGCGCAATCAGCCCCAGCATTTT CASSSDIGRNQPQHF
TRBJ2-1 TRBD1 NA TRBV6-5 TGTGCCAGCCGGTACGCAGGGGGAGATGAGCAGTTCTTC CASRYAGGDEQFF
TRBJ2-7 TRBD1 NA TRBV20-1 TGCAGTGCTCTCCCGGGACAGGGGGCGCACGAGCAGTACTTC CSALPGQGAHEQYF
TRBJ1-5 NA many TRBV28 TGTGCCAGCAGTAGACAGCATAGCAATCAGCCCCAGCATTTT CASSRQHSNQPQHF
TRBJ2-3 NA few TRBV6-6 TGTGCCAGCAGACCCGACAGCACAGATACGCAGTATTTT CASRPDSTDTQYF
TRBJ2-1 NA few TRBV11-2 TGTGCCAGCAGGTTAGGAAATGAGCAGTTCTTC CASRLGNEQFF
TRBJ1-5 TRBD1 few TRBV20-1 TGCAGTGCCAAGGGACAGGGGGAGATTCAGCCCCAGCATTTT CSAKGQGEIQPQHF
TRBJ2-7 NA many TRBV11-2 TGTGCCAGCAGCACCGGATACGAGCAGTACTTC CASSTGYEQYF
TRBJ2-7 NA many TRBV6-5 TGTGCCAGCAGTTACTTCGCGGACTCCTACGAGCAGTACTTC CASSYFADSYEQYF
TRBJ2-3 TRBD2 NA TRBV20-1 TGCAGTGCGAGACTAGCGGGAGGTCGGGCAGATACGCAGTATTTT CSARLAGGRADTQYF
TRBJ2-3 NA few TRBV5-1 TGCGCCAGCAGCCAATCTTTTTCAGCGGAAAACACAGATACGCAGTATTTT CASSQSFSAENTDTQYF
TRBJ2-3 NA NA TRBV9 TGTGCCAGCAGCGTAGCTCCGGGAAATACAGATACGCAGTATTTT CASSVAPGNTDTQYF
TRBJ2-1 TRBD2 many TRBV12-3/TRBV12-4 TGTGCCACCCACAGCGGGGGGGCTTCAGGGGAGCAGTTCTTC CATHSGGASGEQFF
TRBJ2-5 NA NA TRBV7-9 TGTGCCAGCGCAAACCAAGAGACCCAGTACTTC CASANQETQYF
TRBJ1-2 TRBD1 many TRBV12-3/TRBV12-4 TGTGCCAGCAGCTCCGGACAGGGCTATGGCTACACCTTC CASSSGQGYGYTF
TRBJ2-5 TRBD1 few TRBV7-2 TGTGCCAGCAGCTCCTGGGGACAGGGGAAAGAGACCCAGTACTTC CASSSWGQGKETQYF
TRBJ1-6 NA NA TRBV12-3/TRBV12-4 TGTGCCAGCAGTTGGGGGGCGCGGAATTCACCCCTCCACTTT CASSWGARNSPLHF
TRBJ1-2 NA few TRBV6-1 TGTGCCAGCAGTGACTATGGCTACACCTTC CASSDYGYTF
TRBJ2-7 NA few TRBV29-1 TGCAGCGCCTTGACAGGATACTACGAGCAGTACTTC CSALTGYYEQYF
TRBJ2-1 NA NA TRBV5-5 TGTGCCAGCAGAAGAACAGGGATTCAGTACAATGAGCAGTTCTTC CASRRTGIQYNEQFF
TRBJ1-2 TRBD1 NA TRBV3-1 TGTGCCAGCAGCCAAGAAGGGACAGGGGGAAGAGGAGGCTACACCTTC CASSQEGTGGRGGYTF
TRBJ2-5 NA few TRBV29-1 TGCAGCGTTTGCCCCCCTGGTGGACAAGAGACCCAGTACTTC CSVCPPGGQETQYF
TRBJ1-5 TRBD1 NA TRBV5-1 TGCGCCAGCAGCTCCGGAGGGGGCTATCAGCCCCAGCATTTT CASSSGGGYQPQHF
TRBJ2-3 NA NA TRBV20-1 TGCAGTGCTCCAGGCCCTGACACAGATACGCAGTATTTT CSAPGPDTDTQYF
TRBJ1-5 NA few TRBV5-8 TGTGCCAGCAACTTTGTTTTTCAGCCCCAGCATTTT CASNFVFQPQHF
TRBJ1-3 TRBD1 NA TRBV12-3/TRBV12-4 TGTGCCAGCAGTCCCCGGACAGGATCTGGAAACACCATATATTTT CASSPRTGSGNTIYF
TRBJ2-7 NA NA TRBV5-1 TGCGCCAGCAGCTCCCTCAGCGGGCAAAACTACGAGCAGTACTTC CASSSLSGQNYEQYF
TRBJ2-1 NA few TRBV20-1 TGCAGTGCTATTGCAGGGGTTAATGAGCAGTTCTTC CSAIAGVNEQFF
TRBJ2-7 NA NA TRBV7-2 TGTGCCAGCAGCTCGGGCAACAGGGTCGGCGAGCAGTACTTC CASSSGNRVGEQYF
TRBJ2-1 TRBD2 many TRBV11-2 TGTGCCAGCAGCGAGGGACTAGCGGGAGGTAAATCCTACAATGAGCAGTTCTTC CASSEGLAGGKSYNEQFF
TRBJ1-1 NA few TRBV12-3/TRBV12-4 TGTGCCAGCAGTTTATTGGGCCAGACGGCCGAAGCTTTCTTT CASSLLGQTAEAFF